The T cell receptor beta chain under discussion was sequenced for a study of blood T cell repertoires in COVID-19. Whole-study context: Nucleic acid was either cDNA or gDNA, and it came from T cells, B-cell-depleted T cells, or PBMCs.

Generated by immunoSEQ multiplex PCR, the TCRdb table keeps only in-frame clones and is missing some. The sample includes roughly 70,000 clones, roughly 80% of them seen just once. The germline V gene encodes CDR1 SGHNT and CDR2 YENEEA. Trimming took 2 bases from V and 0 from J, leaving 5 bases between them. The length of the CDR3 is 15 residues. The specimen was peripheral blood. The chain employs TRBV11-3 and TRBJ2-6; a possible D gene is TRBD2 (5 bases). The clonotype originates from a woman of 80 years or more with active or convalescent COVID-19. The CDR3 region has the DNA TGTGCCAGCAGCTTACGGGGCTCTGGGGCCAACGTCCTGACTTTC. Its protein product is CASSLRGSGANVLTF.